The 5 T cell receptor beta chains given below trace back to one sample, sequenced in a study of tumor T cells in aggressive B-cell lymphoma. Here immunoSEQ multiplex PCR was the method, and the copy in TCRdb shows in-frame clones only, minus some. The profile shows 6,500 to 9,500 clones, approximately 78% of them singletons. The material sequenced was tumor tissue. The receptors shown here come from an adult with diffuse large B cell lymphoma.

CDR3 protein: CASPGTGDGYTF. The CDR3, as DNA: TGTGCCAGCCCTGGGACAGGGGATGGCTACACCTTC. This chain connects TRBV2 to TRBJ1-2, with 10 bases fitting TRBD1. The germline CDR1 and CDR2 sequences are SNHLY and FYNNEI. The trim removed 8 bases at V and 6 bases at J, leaving 3 bases unmatched. This CDR3 is 12 amino acids long.

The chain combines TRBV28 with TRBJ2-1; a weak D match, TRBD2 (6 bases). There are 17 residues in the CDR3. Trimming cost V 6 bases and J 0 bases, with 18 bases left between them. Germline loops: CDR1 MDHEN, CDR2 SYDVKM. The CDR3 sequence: CASSVRGTLSSYNEQFF. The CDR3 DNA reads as TGTGCCAGCAGCGTCCGGGGGACCCTAAGCTCCTACAATGAGCAGTTCTTC.

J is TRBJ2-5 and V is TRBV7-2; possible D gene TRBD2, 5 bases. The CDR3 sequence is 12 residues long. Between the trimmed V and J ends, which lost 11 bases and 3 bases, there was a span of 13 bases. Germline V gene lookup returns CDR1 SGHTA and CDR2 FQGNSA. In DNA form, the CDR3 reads TGTGCCGGGGAGAGTAAGAAAGAGACCCAGTACTTC. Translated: CAGESKKETQYF.

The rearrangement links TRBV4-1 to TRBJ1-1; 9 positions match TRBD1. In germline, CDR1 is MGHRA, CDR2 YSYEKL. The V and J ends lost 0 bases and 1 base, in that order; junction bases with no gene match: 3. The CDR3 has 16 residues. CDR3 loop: CASSQEPQGANTEAFF. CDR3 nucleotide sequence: TGCGCCAGCAGCCAAGAACCACAGGGGGCGAACACTGAAGCTTTCTTT.

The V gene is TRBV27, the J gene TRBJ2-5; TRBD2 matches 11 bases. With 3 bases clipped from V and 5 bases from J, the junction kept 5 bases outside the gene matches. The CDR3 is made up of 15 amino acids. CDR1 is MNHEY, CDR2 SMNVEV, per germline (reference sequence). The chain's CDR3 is CASSFVLAGVETQYF. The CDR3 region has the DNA TGTGCCAGCAGTTTCGTACTAGCGGGAGTTGAGACCCAGTACTTC.